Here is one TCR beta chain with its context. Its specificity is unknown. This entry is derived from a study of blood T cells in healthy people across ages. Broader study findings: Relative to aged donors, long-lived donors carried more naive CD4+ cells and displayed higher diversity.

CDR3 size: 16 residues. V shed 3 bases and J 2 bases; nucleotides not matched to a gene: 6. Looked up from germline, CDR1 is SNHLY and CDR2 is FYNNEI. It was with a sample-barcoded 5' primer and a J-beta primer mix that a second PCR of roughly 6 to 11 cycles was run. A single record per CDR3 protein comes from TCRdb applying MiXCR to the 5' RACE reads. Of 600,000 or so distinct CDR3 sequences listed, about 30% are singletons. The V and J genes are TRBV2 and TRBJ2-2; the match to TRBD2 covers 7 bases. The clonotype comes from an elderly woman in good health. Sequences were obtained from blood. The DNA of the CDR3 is TGTGCCAGCAGTGAGTCTCTAGCGGACAACACCGGGGAGCTGTTTTTT. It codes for CASSESLADNTGELFF.